The 27 T cell receptor beta chains given below trace back to one sample, sequenced in a study of T-cell reconstitution after alpha-beta-depleted transplantation in children. The TCRbeta library was prepared with unique molecular identifiers. TCRdb reanalysed the PCR reads using MiXCR and keeps one entry per CDR3 protein. Among 400,000 to 450,000 distinct CDR3 sequences, roughly two fifths were seen once, and the ten largest hold 25% to 30%. The sample in question was PBMCs, obtained before TCRalphabeta/CD19-depleted stem cell transplant. The source of these receptors is a girl aged 2 to 10 with aplastic anemia, due to receive a stem cell transplant.

V is TRBV5-5 and J is TRBJ1-1; 10 bases line up with TRBD1. V shed 2 bases, J shed 6 bases, and the junction held 4 bases outside the gene matches. Germline assignment: CDR1 SGHKS and CDR2 YYEKEE (reference sequence). CDR3 length: 14 residues. The CDR3 protein is CASSLGQGVAEAFF. CDR3 nucleotides: TGTGCCAGCAGCTTAGGACAGGGGGTTGCTGAAGCTTTCTTT.

V is TRBV6-5 and J is TRBJ2-3; TRBD2 matches 10 bases. With 2 bases clipped from V and 0 bases from J, the junction kept 8 bases outside the gene matches. Per germline, CDR1 MNHEY and CDR2 SVGAGI. This CDR3 is built from 18 residues. The chain's CDR3 is CASSYSAASGGSTDTQYF. The CDR3 coding sequence is TGTGCCAGCAGTTACAGCGCGGCTAGCGGGGGCAGCACAGATACGCAGTATTTT.

This clonotype was counted between two and nine times. V and J are TRBV9 and TRBJ2-1, with 9 bases that match TRBD2. There are 17 residues in the CDR3. The ends lost 4 bases at V and 7 bases at J; junction bases unmatched: 15. Germline CDR1 SGDLS, CDR2 YYNGEE. The CDR3 coding sequence is TGTGCCAGCAGCTCCCGGGGTAGCGGGAGAAGGTTGAATGAGCAGTTCTTC. Translating gives CASSSRGSGRRLNEQFF.

V gene TRBV13 combines with J gene TRBJ1-1; D gene ambiguous. The CDR3 loop spans 18 amino acids. Per germline, CDR1 PRHDT and CDR2 FYEKMQ (reference sequence). V lost 0 bases and J lost 1, with 18 bases in between. The CDR3 is CASSLGSVALGRNTEAFF. The DNA for the CDR3 is TGTGCCAGCAGCTTAGGCTCGGTTGCCCTTGGACGGAACACTGAAGCTTTCTTT.

Turning to this clonotype: A much larger clone differs by one base, so this may be a read error. The V and J genes are TRBV9 and TRBJ1-1, with D possibly being TRBD1 (5 bases). The CDR3 is made up of 14 amino acids. V shed 0 bases and J shed 1 base, with 7 bases lying between them. Germline values: CDR1 SGDLS, CDR2 YYNGEE. CDR3 nucleotides: TGTGCCAGCAGCGTAGGAAGGGGGAACACTGAAGCTTTCTTT. This sequence encodes CASSVGRGNTEAFF.

The chain links TRBV14 to TRBJ2-6; possible D gene TRBD1, 6 bases. There are 17 residues in the CDR3. V was shortened by 4 bases and J by 0 bases, with 13 bases between the two germline ends. CDR1 and CDR2 (germline): SGHDN, FVKESK. Here the CDR3 reads CASSPRTALSGANVLTF. CDR3 coding DNA: TGTGCCAGCAGCCCTCGGACAGCCCTCTCTGGGGCCAACGTCCTGACTTTC.

CDR3 residues: CATSRRTGSGANVLTF. In DNA, the CDR3 is TGTGCCACCAGCAGGCGGACAGGGTCGGGGGCCAACGTCCTGACTTTC. The V call is TRBV15, the J call TRBJ2-6; TRBD1 agrees at 8 bases. The CDR3 runs to 16 residues. V shed 3 bases, J shed 4 bases, and the junction held 5 bases outside the gene matches. The germline V gene encodes CDR1 LNHNV and CDR2 YYDKDF (reference sequence).

Concerning this clonotype itself: This clone may be a read error of a much larger clone one base away. The chain is built from TRBV7-2 and TRBJ2-2, with D unresolved. V was shortened by 2 bases and J by 0 bases, with 10 bases between the two germline ends. The germline V gene has CDR1 SGHTA and CDR2 FQGNSA. The CDR3 totals 16 residues. DNA of the CDR3: TGTGCCAGCAGCTTAAACACGGTCGCGAACACCGGGGAGCTGTTTTTT. The encoded protein is CASSLNTVANTGELFF.

This clonotype has ten or more counts. The CDR3 is CATSRDPLTGLHYGYTF. The CDR3 DNA reads TGTGCCACCAGCAGAGATCCCCTCACAGGACTGCACTATGGCTACACCTTC. The chain joins TRBV15 to TRBJ1-2; a possible D gene is TRBD1 (5 bases). Trimming took 0 bases from V and 3 from J, leaving 17 bases between them. Germline values: CDR1 LNHNV, CDR2 YYDKDF (reference sequence). The CDR3 is 17 amino acids.

The chain employs TRBV20-1 and TRBJ2-5; D unclear. CDR3 length: 13 residues. CDR1 is DFQATT and CDR2 is SNEGSKA in the germline V gene (reference sequence). V was clipped by 6 bases and J by 2 bases, with 13 bases between them. In DNA, the CDR3 is TGCAGTGCCCAACACAAGGAACAAGAGACCCAGTACTTC. Translation: CSAQHKEQETQYF.

The chain uses TRBV20-1 and TRBJ1-6, with no clear D. V was clipped by 2 bases and J by 9 bases, with 17 bases between them. CDR3 length: 15 amino acids. The V gene's germline CDR1 is DFQATT and CDR2 SNEGSKA (reference sequence). In DNA, the CDR3 is TGCAGTGCTAGAACCAGTCGGCAAAAGGGTTCACCCCTCCACTTT. Residues: CSARTSRQKGSPLHF.

Many counts were recorded for this clonotype. This chain uses TRBV20-1 with TRBJ1-2; maybe TRBD1 (6 bases). The germline V and J ends were trimmed by 4 bases and 4 bases, with 16 bases remaining between them. The CDR3 is 14 amino acids. Germline values: CDR1 DFQATT, CDR2 SNEGSKA (reference sequence). In DNA form, the CDR3 reads TGCAGTGCTAAAGAAATAGGGGGGGCCTATGGCTACACCTTC. Amino acids: CSAKEIGGAYGYTF.

The V and J genes are TRBV20-1 and TRBJ2-7; D is unresolved. Germline V gene sequence: CDR1 DFQATT, CDR2 SNEGSKA (reference sequence). V lost 5 bases to trimming and J lost 5 bases, with 13 bases between them. This CDR3 is built from 12 residues. The CDR3 DNA is TGCAGTGCTTCCCTAGGGTCCCACGAGCAGTACTTC. Protein product: CSASLGSHEQYF.

This clonotype was seen just once. This chain uses TRBV11-2 with TRBJ2-3; 13 nucleotides align to TRBD2. The CDR3 is made up of 18 amino acids. The V segment lost 8 bases and the J segment 2 bases; nucleotides outside the gene matches: 13. Germline CDR1 is SGHAT and CDR2 is FQNNGV. The CDR3 sequence: CASGPRTSGGLFTDTQYF. The CDR3 DNA sequence: TGTGCCAGCGGGCCCAGGACTAGCGGGGGCCTCTTCACAGATACGCAGTATTTT.

V and J are TRBV11-3 and TRBJ2-1; the D is unclear. Germline V gene sequence: CDR1 SGHNT, CDR2 YENEEA. V dropped 6 bases and J dropped 4 bases, with 10 bases sitting between them. This CDR3 spans 13 amino acids. The CDR3 nucleotides read TGTGCCAGCAGTTGGACGCATTACAATGAGCAGTTCTTC. It codes for CASSWTHYNEQFF.

Many counts were recorded for this clonotype. J is TRBJ2-1 and V is TRBV9, with 14 bases identical to TRBD2. This CDR3 has 15 amino acids. V gave up 3 bases and J gave up 9 bases; unmatched junction bases: 5. CDR1 is SGDLS and CDR2 is YYNGEE in the germline V gene. DNA of the CDR3: TGTGCCAGCAGCGCGACTAGCGGGAGGGAGAGTGAGCAGTTCTTC. Its protein product is CASSATSGRESEQFF.

This clonotype was detected ten times or more. This sequence joins TRBV28 and TRBJ2-7; 10 bases are a match to TRBD1. CDR1 is MDHEN and CDR2 is SYDVKM in the germline V gene. The CDR3 is 14 amino acids. V was clipped by 8 bases and J by 4 bases; unmatched bases: 8. CDR3 nucleotide sequence: TGTGCCAGCCGCTCGAGACAGGGGGCGTACGAGCAGTACTTC. Translating gives CASRSRQGAYEQYF.

This clonotype was seen a few times. This chain connects TRBV20-1 to TRBJ2-5, with TRBD2 matching over 7 bases. Trimming removed 8 bases from V and 3 bases from J; junction bases left unmatched: 0. CDR1 is DFQATT, CDR2 SNEGSKA, per germline (reference sequence). The CDR3 is 10 amino acids. This CDR3 is CSSGEETQYF. The CDR3 DNA sequence: TGCAGTAGCGGGGAAGAGACCCAGTACTTC.

In this sample, this clonotype turned up many times. The genes are TRBV5-1 and TRBJ2-7; TRBD2 aligns across 7 bases. CDR1 is SGHRS and CDR2 is YFSETQ in the germline V gene. There are 15 residues in the CDR3. Trimming took 4 bases from V and 5 from J; bases not matched to a gene: 12. The CDR3 sequence: CASSPSGREPHEQYF. In DNA form, the CDR3 reads TGCGCCAGCAGCCCTTCCGGGCGGGAGCCGCACGAGCAGTACTTC.

The V call is TRBV7-3, the J call TRBJ1-4, with D possibly being TRBD1 (5 bases). Germline loops: CDR1 SGHTA, CDR2 FQGTGA. This CDR3 is 16 amino acids long. Trimming stripped 5 bases from V and 7 bases from J, with 20 bases between. The CDR3 reads CASSPSHGAGREKLFF. In DNA form, the CDR3 reads TGTGCCAGCAGCCCGTCACACGGGGCAGGGCGTGAAAAACTGTTTTTT.

This chain uses TRBV5-1 with TRBJ2-7; 7 positions match TRBD2. V shed 3 bases, J shed 4 bases, and the junction held 10 bases outside the gene matches. Looked up from germline, CDR1 is SGHRS and CDR2 is YFSETQ. This CDR3 has 15 residues. The CDR3 nucleotides are TGCGCCAGCAGCTGGCCATCTAGCGGAGCTTACGAGCAGTACTTC. Amino acids: CASSWPSSGAYEQYF.

This clonotype has at least ten counts. The V call is TRBV5-6, the J call TRBJ2-5; 10 bases are a match to TRBD1. CDR3 length: 14 residues. J was trimmed by 6 bases and V by 4 bases; bases with no gene match: 6. Germline lookup yields CDR1 SGHDT and CDR2 YYEEEE. The CDR3 coding sequence is TGTGCCAGCAGCGGACGGGACAGGGGTCAGACCCAGTACTTC. It yields the protein CASSGRDRGQTQYF.

This rearrangement joins TRBV20-1 to TRBJ1-3; tentatively, D is TRBD1 (5 bases). The CDR3 is 16 residues long. Trimming stripped 5 bases from V and 0 bases from J, with 17 bases between. CDR1 is DFQATT and CDR2 is SNEGSKA in the germline V gene (reference sequence). The CDR3 loop reads CSAPAMGPNSGNTIYF. The CDR3 DNA sequence: TGCAGTGCTCCGGCCATGGGACCGAACTCTGGAAACACCATATATTTT.

This clonotype showed up many times. V and J are TRBV24-1 and TRBJ2-2; D remains unclear. CDR3 length equals 16 residues. V lost 4 bases and J 0 bases, leaving 11 bases between the germline ends. CDR1 KGHDR and CDR2 SFDVKD come from the germline V gene. CDR3 sequence (DNA): TGTGCCACCAGTGACCCGACCCCGCCGAACACCGGGGAGCTGTTTTTT. This translates into CATSDPTPPNTGELFF.

This clonotype was found a few times. One base away lies a much larger clone, so this may be a sequencing read error. The V gene is TRBV12-3 or TRBV12-4, the J gene TRBJ2-5; TRBD2 matches at 8 bases. The CDR3 consists of 13 residues. DNA for the CDR3: TGTTCCAGCAGTTTAAGCGGGGGCGAGACCCAGTACTTC. Translated: CSSSLSGGETQYF.

V is TRBV29-1 and J is TRBJ2-7, with 8 bases fitting TRBD1. The CDR3 length is 13 residues. Germline V CDR1 and CDR2: SQVTM, ANQGSEA. Losses at the gene ends were 1 base for V and 5 bases for J; bases not matched to a gene: 4. The CDR3 spells CSVEGDRQHEQYF. The CDR3 nucleotides are TGCAGCGTTGAAGGGGACAGGCAACACGAGCAGTACTTC.

Of note for this clonotype: Possible read error: a much larger clone is one base away. This chain links TRBV5-5 with TRBJ2-7; 7 bases agree with TRBD1. This CDR3 has 13 amino acids. The germline CDR1 and CDR2 sequences are SGHKS and YYEKEE (reference sequence). CDR3 nucleotide sequence: TGTGCCAGCAGCCCCCGACAGGGCGTCGAGCAGCACTTC. Translated, it gives CASSPRQGVEQHF. The full variable domain, in which reference TRBV5-5 and TRBJ2-7 provide the parts outside the CDR3, is DAGVTQSPTHLIKTRGQQVTLRCSPISGHKSVSWYQQVLGQGPQFIFQYYEKEERGRGNFPDRFSARQFPNYSSELNVNALLLGDSALYLCASSPRQGVEQHFGPGTRLTVT.